The present entry profiles one T cell receptor beta chain with its context. What it recognizes is unknown. The data belong to a study of blood T cells in healthy people across ages. The overall study: Template switching retrieved approximately one barcoded beta molecule for each two T cells. General study findings and limits: Whereas aged donors had fewer naive CD4+ cells, long-lived donors had more of them and higher diversity.

A second PCR, run for about 6 to 11 cycles, used a sample-barcoded 5' primer plus a J-beta primer mix. TCRdb ran MiXCR on the 5' RACE reads and lists one entry per CDR3 protein. The data hold 1.4 million or so distinct CDR3 sequences, with about 45% observed a single time. Losses at the gene ends were 2 bases for V and 1 base for J; bases not matched to a gene: 4. Germline CDR1 reads DFQATT; CDR2 reads SNEGSKA (reference sequence). The length of the CDR3 is 14 residues. V is TRBV20-1 and J is TRBJ1-1; 7 positions agree with TRBD1. The receptor was derived from a woman younger than 30 in good health. Sequencing input: blood. The CDR3 protein is CSARRDSWNTEAFF. CDR3 DNA: TGCAGTGCTAGAAGGGACAGTTGGAACACTGAAGCTTTCTTT.